The clone carrying this T cell receptor (beta chain) was detected a few times. Its antigen is as yet unknown. CDR3 length: 14 amino acids. CDR1 is MNHEY, CDR2 SVGAGI, per germline. The V and J ends lost 5 bases and 9 bases respectively, with 17 bases between them. This entry belongs to a study of post-analysis software for immune sequencing data. Overall study findings and caveats: TRBV5-6, TRBV5-1 and TRBV20-1 were among roughly five TRBV segments more frequent in patients than controls. Controls significantly exceeded multiple sclerosis patients in normalized Chao1 diversity.

cDNA libraries of TCR beta carried unique molecular identifiers. TCRdb re-called the PCR reads with MiXCR, one entry per CDR3 protein. This table has about 430,000 distinct CDR3 sequences, 30% to 40% appearing once. The receptor's source is a girl aged 2-10 years with multiple sclerosis. Sequenced: blood. This chain joins TRBV6-5 and TRBJ2-1, with D unclear. The CDR3 bases are TGTGCCAGCAGTCCGACATTCTGGTTCGGTGAGCAGTTCTTC. It specifies CASSPTFWFGEQFF.